Listed below are T cell receptor beta chains from one sample, sequenced in a study of T cells in Graves' hyperthyroidism and ophthalmopathy. TCRdb independently ran MiXCR on the multiplex PCR reads; one entry per CDR3 protein. The sample carries about 300,000 distinct CDR3 sequences, less than 30% recorded once. The material sequenced was blood. These TCRs come from a man aged 40-49 years with Graves' hyperthyroidism that later progressed to Graves' ophthalmopathy. CDR3s include the opening cysteine and the closing phenylalanine or tryptophan. A D gene is named only where the DNA matches it firmly. The size of a clone is reported for some rows only, either as once, few or many, or as a class for expanded clones.

J gene	V gene	clone size	D gene	CDR3 protein	CDR3 DNA
TRBJ2-5	TRBV3-1	many	.	CASSQMSSRGETQYF	TGTGCCAGCAGCCAAATGTCTAGCAGAGGGGAGACCCAGTACTTC
TRBJ2-5	TRBV5-1	many	.	CASGLGRETRETQYF	TGCGCCAGCGGGCTGGGCCGGGAGACCCGAGAGACCCAGTACTTC
TRBJ1-2	TRBV28	many	.	CASSEGADFYGYTF	TGTGCCAGCAGCGAGGGTGCCGATTTCTATGGCTACACCTTC
TRBJ2-7	TRBV24-1	.	.	CATSDSWGGEQYF	TGTGCCACCAGTGATAGCTGGGGAGGAGAGCAGTACTTC
TRBJ1-1	TRBV6-4	few	.	CASSENPGLGAFF	TGTGCCAGCAGTGAAAATCCGGGGTTGGGAGCTTTCTTT
TRBJ2-7	TRBV27	many	TRBD2	CASSFLAGVPTYEQYF	TGTGCCAGCAGTTTTCTAGCGGGAGTTCCTACCTACGAGCAGTACTTC
TRBJ1-1	TRBV5-1	many	.	CASSRTDSLGTEAFF	TGCGCCAGCAGCCGGACGGACAGTTTGGGCACTGAAGCTTTCTTT
TRBJ2-5	TRBV6-1	few	TRBD2	CASGEDGTSTQYF	TGTGCCAGCGGTGAAGACGGGACTAGCACCCAGTACTTC
TRBJ2-5	TRBV19	.	TRBD1	CASSITPGQTGTQYF	TGTGCCAGTAGTATCACTCCGGGACAGACAGGGACCCAGTACTTC
TRBJ1-2	TRBV7-2	once	TRBD1	CASSLGTGGYTF	TGTGCCAGCAGCTTAGGGACAGGGGGCTACACCTTC
TRBJ2-2	TRBV24-1	many	TRBD2	CATRPGLAGGSNTGELFF	TGTGCCACGCGACCGGGACTAGCGGGAGGCTCGAACACCGGGGAGCTGTTTTTT
TRBJ2-2	TRBV6-1	many	TRBD2	CASSVNFGVASGNTGELFF	TGTGCCAGCAGTGTTAATTTTGGAGTCGCTAGCGGGAACACCGGGGAGCTGTTTTTT
TRBJ2-5	TRBV20-1	many	.	CSARGAPRAQETQYF	TGCAGTGCTAGAGGGGCCCCGAGGGCCCAAGAGACCCAGTACTTC
TRBJ1-2	TRBV6-2/TRBV6-3	.	.	CASRPARNYGYTF	TGTGCCAGCAGGCCCGCCCGGAACTATGGCTACACCTTC
TRBJ1-2	TRBV2	many	.	CASSAGATNYGYTF	TGTGCCAGCAGTGCAGGGGCTACTAACTATGGCTACACCTTC
TRBJ1-1	TRBV25-1	many	TRBD1	CASREATGGGNTEAFF	TGTGCCAGCAGAGAGGCCACAGGGGGAGGGAACACTGAAGCTTTCTTT
TRBJ2-6	TRBV10-3	many	.	CAVSGANVLTF	TGTGCCGTCTCTGGGGCCAACGTCCTGACTTTC
TRBJ2-5	TRBV12-3/TRBV12-4	many	.	CASSLADLETQYF	TGTGCCAGCAGTTTAGCGGACCTAGAGACCCAGTACTTC
TRBJ2-7	TRBV29-1	many	.	CSVDGEGYEQYF	TGCAGCGTTGACGGGGAAGGCTACGAGCAGTACTTC
TRBJ2-7	TRBV11-1	many	TRBD2	CASSLVLQRDSYEQYF	TGTGCCAGCAGCTTAGTTTTGCAGCGGGACTCCTACGAGCAGTACTTC
TRBJ2-5	TRBV7-9	many	.	CASSLEALGETQYF	TGTGCCAGCAGCTTAGAGGCTTTAGGAGAGACCCAGTACTTC
TRBJ2-7	TRBV4-2	many	TRBD2	CASSRWGLAGASYEQYF	TGTGCCAGCAGCCGATGGGGCCTAGCGGGAGCCTCCTACGAGCAGTACTTC
TRBJ2-5	TRBV6-5	many	TRBD2	CASRQRAGGTQETQYF	TGTGCCAGCAGACAACGAGCGGGAGGAACCCAAGAGACCCAGTACTTC
TRBJ2-2	TRBV19	many	.	CASSAGRMNTGELFF	TGTGCCAGTAGTGCCGGACGGATGAACACCGGGGAGCTGTTTTTT
TRBJ2-5	TRBV5-1	many	.	CASSLAGGVETQYF	TGCGCCAGCAGCTTGGCCGGAGGGGTCGAGACCCAGTACTTC
TRBJ2-7	TRBV6-1	.	TRBD1	CASTQVTGGYEQYF	TGTGCCAGCACCCAAGTGACAGGGGGGTACGAGCAGTACTTC
TRBJ2-7	TRBV6-5	many	.	CASRSQYSYGQYF	TGTGCCAGCAGAAGTCAATACTCCTACGGGCAGTACTTC
TRBJ1-1	TRBV5-1	many	.	CASSLLGSGAFF	TGCGCCAGCAGCTTGTTAGGGAGCGGAGCTTTCTTT
TRBJ1-2	TRBV30	many	TRBD1	CAWRGQGGGPGYTF	TGTGCCTGGAGGGGACAGGGAGGGGGCCCTGGCTACACCTTC
TRBJ1-1	TRBV12-3/TRBV12-4	many	.	CASSLTNRVWAFF	TGTGCCAGCAGTTTAACAAACAGGGTTTGGGCTTTCTTT
TRBJ1-5	TRBV7-3	many	.	CASSFLPNQPQHF	TGTGCCAGCAGCTTTCTCCCGAATCAGCCCCAGCATTTT
TRBJ2-5	TRBV4-1	few	TRBD2	CASSQDHLAGALETQYF	TGCGCCAGCAGCCAAGATCATCTAGCGGGAGCGTTGGAGACCCAGTACTTC
TRBJ1-1	TRBV25-1	.	.	CASSRTGATEAFF	TGTGCCAGCTCCCGGACCGGCGCAACTGAAGCTTTCTTT
TRBJ1-1	TRBV6-5	.	.	CASSSPGGNTEAFF	TGTGCCAGCAGTTCCCCCGGTGGGAACACTGAAGCTTTCTTT
TRBJ2-7	TRBV11-1	many	TRBD2	CASSTPPGLAENF	TGTGCCAGCAGCACCCCCCCGGGACTAGCGGAGAACTTC
TRBJ2-7	TRBV11-1	few	TRBD2	CASSNTGLAGGTTYEQYF	TGTGCCAGCAGCAATACCGGACTAGCGGGAGGGACTACCTACGAGCAGTACTTC
TRBJ1-5	TRBV19	many	.	CASSIMNQPQHF	TGTGCCAGTAGTATTATGAATCAGCCCCAGCATTTT
TRBJ2-5	TRBV7-2	.	TRBD2	CASSRSGRQETQYF	TGTGCCAGCAGCCGTAGCGGGCGCCAAGAGACCCAGTACTTC
TRBJ1-2	TRBV25-1	many	.	CASSDNNYGYTF	TGTGCCAGCAGTGACAATAACTATGGCTACACCTTC
TRBJ2-7	TRBV11-2	many	.	CASSGVLNSYEQYF	TGTGCCAGCAGCGGGGTTTTGAACTCCTACGAGCAGTACTTC
TRBJ2-7	TRBV28	.	TRBD1	CASSSTKTGGVDEQYF	TGTGCCAGCAGTTCTACCAAGACAGGGGGCGTAGACGAGCAGTACTTC
TRBJ2-7	TRBV20-1	many	.	CSARDGITYEQYF	TGCAGTGCTAGAGATGGGATAACCTACGAGCAGTACTTC
TRBJ1-1	TRBV6-5	many	.	CASSYSKGAEAFF	TGTGCCAGCAGTTACTCGAAGGGTGCTGAAGCTTTCTTT
TRBJ2-7	TRBV5-1	.	.	CASSSEGARGPYEQYF	TGCGCCAGCAGCTCGGAGGGGGCGCGGGGGCCCTACGAGCAGTACTTC
TRBJ1-1	TRBV19	many	.	CASSSGHRRTEAFF	TGTGCCAGTAGTTCGGGACACCGTCGGACTGAAGCTTTCTTT
TRBJ1-1	TRBV7-2	many	.	CASSPFAWGTDTEAFF	TGTGCCAGCAGCCCCTTTGCGTGGGGTACGGACACTGAAGCTTTCTTT
TRBJ2-2	TRBV6-5	many	.	CASSYFSANTGELFF	TGTGCCAGCAGTTACTTTTCAGCAAACACCGGGGAGCTGTTTTTT
TRBJ1-1	TRBV20-1	many	.	CSANGRRTMNTEAFF	TGCAGTGCTAATGGCCGACGTACAATGAACACTGAAGCTTTCTTT
TRBJ2-5	TRBV28	many	TRBD2	CASNPSGRIETQYF	TGTGCCAGCAACCCTAGCGGGAGGATCGAGACCCAGTACTTC
TRBJ2-7	TRBV12-3/TRBV12-4	many	.	CASSYGPYEQYF	TGTGCCAGCAGTTACGGGCCTTACGAGCAGTACTTC
TRBJ2-1	TRBV14	many	TRBD2	CASSQSSGANEQFF	TGTGCCAGCAGCCAATCTAGCGGGGCTAATGAGCAGTTCTTC